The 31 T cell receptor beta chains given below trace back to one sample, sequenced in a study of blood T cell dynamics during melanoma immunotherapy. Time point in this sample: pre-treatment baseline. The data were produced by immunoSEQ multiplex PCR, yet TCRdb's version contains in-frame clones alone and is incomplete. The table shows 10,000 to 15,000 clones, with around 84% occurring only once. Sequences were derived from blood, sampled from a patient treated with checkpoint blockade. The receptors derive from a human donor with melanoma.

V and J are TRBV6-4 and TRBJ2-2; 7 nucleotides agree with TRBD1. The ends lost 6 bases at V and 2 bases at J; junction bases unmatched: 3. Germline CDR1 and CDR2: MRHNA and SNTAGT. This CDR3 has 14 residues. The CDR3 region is CASRQGRNTGELFF. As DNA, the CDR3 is TGTGCCAGCAGACAGGGGAGAAACACCGGGGAGCTGTTTTTT.

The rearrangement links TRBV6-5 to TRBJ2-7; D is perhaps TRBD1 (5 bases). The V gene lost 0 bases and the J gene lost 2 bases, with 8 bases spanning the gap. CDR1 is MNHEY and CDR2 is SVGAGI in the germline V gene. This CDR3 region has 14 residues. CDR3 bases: TGTGCCAGCAGTTACTCGGAAGGGGCCTACGAGCAGTACTTC. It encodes CASSYSEGAYEQYF.

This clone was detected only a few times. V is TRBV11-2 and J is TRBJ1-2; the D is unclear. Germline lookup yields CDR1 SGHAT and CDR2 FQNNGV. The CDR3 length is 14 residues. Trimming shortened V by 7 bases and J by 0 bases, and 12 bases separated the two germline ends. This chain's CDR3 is CASKFQPTNYGYTF. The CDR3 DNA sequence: TGTGCCAGCAAGTTCCAGCCTACTAACTATGGCTACACCTTC.

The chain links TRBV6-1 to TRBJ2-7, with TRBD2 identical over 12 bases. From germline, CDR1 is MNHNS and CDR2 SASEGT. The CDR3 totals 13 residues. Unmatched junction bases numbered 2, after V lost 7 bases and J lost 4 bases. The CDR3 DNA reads TGTGCCAGCACCGGACTAGCGGGATACGAGCAGTACTTC. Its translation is CASTGLAGYEQYF.

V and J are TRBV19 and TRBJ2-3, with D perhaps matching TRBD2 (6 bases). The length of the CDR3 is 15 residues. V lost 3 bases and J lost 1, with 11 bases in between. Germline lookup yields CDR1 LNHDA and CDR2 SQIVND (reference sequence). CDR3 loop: CASSIFSGGTDTQYF. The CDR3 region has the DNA TGTGCCAGTAGTATTTTTTCGGGAGGCACAGATACGCAGTATTTT. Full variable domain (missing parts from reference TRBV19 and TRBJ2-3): DGGITQSPKYLFRKEGQNVTLSCEQNLNHDAMYWYRQDPGQGLRLIYYSQIVNDFQKGDIAEGYSVSREKKESFPLTVTSAQKNPTAFYLCASSIFSGGTDTQYFGPGTRLTVL.

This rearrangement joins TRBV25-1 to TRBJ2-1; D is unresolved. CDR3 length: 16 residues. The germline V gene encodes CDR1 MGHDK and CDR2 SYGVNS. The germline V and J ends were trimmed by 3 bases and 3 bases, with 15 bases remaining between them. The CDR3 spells CASSDRARLGYNEQFF. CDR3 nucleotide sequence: TGTGCCAGCAGTGATCGAGCTCGCCTAGGCTACAATGAGCAGTTCTTC.

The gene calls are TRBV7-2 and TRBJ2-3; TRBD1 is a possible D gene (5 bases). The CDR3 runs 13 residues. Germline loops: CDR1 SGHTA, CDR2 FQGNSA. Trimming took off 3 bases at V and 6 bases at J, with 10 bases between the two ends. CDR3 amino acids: CASSLETVDTQYF. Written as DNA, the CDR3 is TGTGCCAGCAGCTTGGAGACAGTGGATACGCAGTATTTT.

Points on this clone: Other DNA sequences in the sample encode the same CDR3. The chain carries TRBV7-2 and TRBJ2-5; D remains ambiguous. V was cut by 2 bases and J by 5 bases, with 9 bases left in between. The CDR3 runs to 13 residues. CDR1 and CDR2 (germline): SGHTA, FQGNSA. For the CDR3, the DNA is TGTGCCAGCAGCTTATCTGGGTTGGAGACCCAGTACTTC. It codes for CASSLSGLETQYF.

The DNA for the CDR3 is TGTGCCACCAGCGTAACCCGGGACAGGAATCAGCCCCAGCATTTT. It encodes CATSVTRDRNQPQHF. The J gene is TRBJ1-5, the V gene TRBV15; TRBD1 matches 8 bases. This CDR3 spans 15 amino acids. V dropped 5 bases and J dropped 4; count of bases not matched to a gene: 7. Germline CDR1 reads LNHNV; CDR2 reads YYDKDF (reference sequence).

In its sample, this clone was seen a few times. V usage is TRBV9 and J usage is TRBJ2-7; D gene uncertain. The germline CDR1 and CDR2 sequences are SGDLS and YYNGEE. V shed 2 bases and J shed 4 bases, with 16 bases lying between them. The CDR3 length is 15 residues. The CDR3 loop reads CASSVGGPEVYEQYF. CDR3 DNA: TGTGCCAGCAGCGTTGGCGGTCCCGAGGTGTACGAGCAGTACTTC. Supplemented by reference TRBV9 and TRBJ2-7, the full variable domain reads DSGVTQTPKHLITATGQRVTLRCSPRSGDLSVYWYQQSLDQGLQFLIQYYNGEERAKGNILERFSAQQFPDLHSELNLSSLELGDSALYFCASSVGGPEVYEQYFGPGTRLTVT.

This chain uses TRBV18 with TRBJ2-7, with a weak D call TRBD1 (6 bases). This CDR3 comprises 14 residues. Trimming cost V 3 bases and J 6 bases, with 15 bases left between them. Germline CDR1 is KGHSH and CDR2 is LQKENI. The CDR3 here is CASSPGQNSGEQYF. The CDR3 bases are TGTGCCAGCTCACCGGGACAAAACTCCGGCGAGCAGTACTTC.

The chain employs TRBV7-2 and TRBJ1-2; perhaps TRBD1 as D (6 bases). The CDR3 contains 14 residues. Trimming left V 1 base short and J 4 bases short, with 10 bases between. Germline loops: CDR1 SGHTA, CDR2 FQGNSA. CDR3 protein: CASSLDREIYGYTF. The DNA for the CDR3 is TGTGCCAGCAGCTTAGACAGGGAGATCTATGGCTACACCTTC.

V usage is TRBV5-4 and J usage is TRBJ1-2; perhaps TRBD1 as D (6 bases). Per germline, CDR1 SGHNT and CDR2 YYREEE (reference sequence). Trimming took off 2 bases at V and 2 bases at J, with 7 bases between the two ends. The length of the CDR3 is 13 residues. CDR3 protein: CASSLDRNYGYTF. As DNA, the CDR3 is TGTGCCAGCAGCTTAGACAGGAACTATGGCTACACCTTC.

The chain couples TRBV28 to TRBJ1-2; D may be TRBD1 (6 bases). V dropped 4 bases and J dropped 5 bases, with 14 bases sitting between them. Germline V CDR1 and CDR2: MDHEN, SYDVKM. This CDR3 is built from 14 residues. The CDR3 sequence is CASSSPGHLYGYTF. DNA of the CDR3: TGTGCCAGCAGTTCGCCGGGACACCTTTATGGCTACACCTTC.

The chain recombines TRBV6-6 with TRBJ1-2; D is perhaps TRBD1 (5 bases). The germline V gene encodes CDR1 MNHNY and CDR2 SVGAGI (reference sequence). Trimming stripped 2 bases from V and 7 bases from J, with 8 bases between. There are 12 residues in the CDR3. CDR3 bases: TGTGCCAGCAGTTACCCAGGGAGTGGCTACACCTTC. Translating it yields CASSYPGSGYTF.

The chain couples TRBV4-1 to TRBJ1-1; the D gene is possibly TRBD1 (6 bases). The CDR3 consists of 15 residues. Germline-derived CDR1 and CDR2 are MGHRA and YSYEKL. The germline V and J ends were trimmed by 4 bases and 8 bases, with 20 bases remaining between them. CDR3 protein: CASSPARQGRREAFF. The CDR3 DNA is TGCGCCAGCAGCCCGGCGAGGCAGGGGAGGAGGGAAGCTTTCTTT.

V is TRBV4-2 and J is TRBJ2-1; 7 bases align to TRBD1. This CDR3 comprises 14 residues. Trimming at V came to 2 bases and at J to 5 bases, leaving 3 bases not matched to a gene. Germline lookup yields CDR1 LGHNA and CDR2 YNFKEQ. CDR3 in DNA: TGTGCCAGCAGCCAACCTCAGGGGGACAATGAGCAGTTCTTC. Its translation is CASSQPQGDNEQFF.

The CDR3, as DNA: TGTGCCAGCAGTCCGTGGGCAGACTATGGCTACACCTTC. Protein sequence: CASSPWADYGYTF. The V and J genes are TRBV7-9 and TRBJ1-2; no firm D call. This CDR3 region has 13 residues. V was clipped by 6 bases and J by 3 bases, with 11 bases between them. In germline, CDR1 is SEHNR, CDR2 FQNEAQ (reference sequence). The variable domain in full, with the rest retrieved from reference TRBV7-9 and TRBJ1-2, is DTGVSQNPRHKITKRGQNVTFRCDPISEHNRLYWYRQTLGQGPEFLTYFQNEAQLEKSRLLSDRFSAERPKGSFSTLEIQRTEQGDSAMYLCASSPWADYGYTFGSGTRLTVV.

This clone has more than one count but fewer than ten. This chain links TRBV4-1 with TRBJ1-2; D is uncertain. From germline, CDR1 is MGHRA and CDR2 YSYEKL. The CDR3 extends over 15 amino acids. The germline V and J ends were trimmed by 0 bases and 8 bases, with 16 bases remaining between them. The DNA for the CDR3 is TGCGCCAGCAGCCAAGAGGCCAGCACTTCTATCGGCTACACCTTC. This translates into CASSQEASTSIGYTF.

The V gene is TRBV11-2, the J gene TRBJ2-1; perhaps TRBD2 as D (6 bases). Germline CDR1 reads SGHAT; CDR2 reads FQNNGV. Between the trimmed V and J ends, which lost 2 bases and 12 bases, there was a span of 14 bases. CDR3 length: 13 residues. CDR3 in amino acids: CASSLPGVYTQFF. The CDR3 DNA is TGTGCCAGCAGCTTACCGGGAGTGTATACGCAGTTCTTC.

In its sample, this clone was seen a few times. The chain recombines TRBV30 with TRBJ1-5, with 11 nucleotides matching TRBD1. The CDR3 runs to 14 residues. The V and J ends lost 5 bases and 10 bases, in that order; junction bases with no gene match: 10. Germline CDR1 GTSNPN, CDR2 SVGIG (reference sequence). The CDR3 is CAWHLGTGGGPQHF. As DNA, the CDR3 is TGTGCCTGGCACCTCGGGACAGGGGGAGGACCCCAGCATTTT.

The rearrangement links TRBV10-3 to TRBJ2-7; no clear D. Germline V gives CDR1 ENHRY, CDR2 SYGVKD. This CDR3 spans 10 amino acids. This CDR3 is CFLSDHEQYF. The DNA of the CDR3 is TGTTTTCTTTCCGATCACGAGCAGTACTTC.

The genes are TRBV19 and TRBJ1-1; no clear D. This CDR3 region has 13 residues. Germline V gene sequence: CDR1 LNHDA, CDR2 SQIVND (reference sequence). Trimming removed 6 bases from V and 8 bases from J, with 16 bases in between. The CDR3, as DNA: TGTGCCAGTAGGACTAGCGGACGGGGAGAAGCTTTCTTT. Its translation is CASRTSGRGEAFF.

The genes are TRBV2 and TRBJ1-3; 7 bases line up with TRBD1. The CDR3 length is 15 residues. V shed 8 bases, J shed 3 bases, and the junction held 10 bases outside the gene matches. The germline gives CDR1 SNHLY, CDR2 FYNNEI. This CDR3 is CASCREGALGNTIYF. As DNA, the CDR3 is TGTGCCAGCTGCCGGGAGGGGGCTCTTGGAAACACCATATATTTT.

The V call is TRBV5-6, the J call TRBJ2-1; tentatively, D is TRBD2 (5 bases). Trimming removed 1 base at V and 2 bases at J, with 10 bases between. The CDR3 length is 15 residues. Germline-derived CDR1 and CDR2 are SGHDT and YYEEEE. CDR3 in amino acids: CASSLTSGAYNEQFF. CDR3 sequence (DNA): TGTGCCAGCAGCTTGACGAGCGGAGCCTACAATGAGCAGTTCTTC.

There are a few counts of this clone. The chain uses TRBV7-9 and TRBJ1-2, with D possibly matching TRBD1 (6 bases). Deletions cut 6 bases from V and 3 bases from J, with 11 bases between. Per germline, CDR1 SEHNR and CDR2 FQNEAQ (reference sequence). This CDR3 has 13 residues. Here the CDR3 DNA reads TGTGCCAGCAGGCCAGGGGAAGACTATGGCTACACCTTC. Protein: CASRPGEDYGYTF.

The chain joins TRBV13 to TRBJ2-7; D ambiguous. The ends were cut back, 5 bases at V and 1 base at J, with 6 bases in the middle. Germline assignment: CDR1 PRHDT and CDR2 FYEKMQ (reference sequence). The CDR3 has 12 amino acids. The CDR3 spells CASSHGSYEQYF. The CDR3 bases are TGTGCCAGCAGCCACGGATCCTACGAGCAGTACTTC.

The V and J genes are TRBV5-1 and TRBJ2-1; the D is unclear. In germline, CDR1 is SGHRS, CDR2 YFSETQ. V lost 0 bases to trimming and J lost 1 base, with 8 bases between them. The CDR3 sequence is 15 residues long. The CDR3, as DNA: TGCGCCAGCAGCTTGGAGACCCCTTCCTACAATGAGCAGTTCTTC. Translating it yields CASSLETPSYNEQFF.

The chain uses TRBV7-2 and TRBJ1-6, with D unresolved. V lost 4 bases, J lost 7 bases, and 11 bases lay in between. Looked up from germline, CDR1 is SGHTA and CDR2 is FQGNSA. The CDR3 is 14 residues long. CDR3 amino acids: CASSSQRGNSPLHF. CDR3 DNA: TGTGCCAGCAGCTCCCAGAGAGGGAATTCACCCCTCCACTTT.

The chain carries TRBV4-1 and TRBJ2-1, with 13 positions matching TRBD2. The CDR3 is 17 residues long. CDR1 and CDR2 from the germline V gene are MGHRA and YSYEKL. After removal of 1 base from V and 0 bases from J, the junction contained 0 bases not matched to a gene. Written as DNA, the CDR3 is TGCGCCAGCAGCCAAGGGACTAGCGGGAGCTCCTACAATGAGCAGTTCTTC. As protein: CASSQGTSGSSYNEQFF.

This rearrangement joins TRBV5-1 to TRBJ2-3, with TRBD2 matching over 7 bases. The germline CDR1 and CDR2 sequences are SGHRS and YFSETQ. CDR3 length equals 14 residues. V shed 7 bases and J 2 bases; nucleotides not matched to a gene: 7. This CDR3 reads CASVGSGDTDTQYF. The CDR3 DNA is TGCGCCAGCGTTGGAAGCGGGGACACAGATACGCAGTATTTT.